The 16 T cell receptor beta chains presented below share a single source sample, sequenced in a study of CD8+ T cells in alopecia areata. Noted treatment: oral pan-JAK inhibitor, 5-10 mg twice daily. Reverse transcription of extracted RNA yielded cDNA, which provided the sequencing template. Method: immunoSEQ multiplex PCR; TCRdb's copy keeps in-frame clones and lacks some. This sample has 110,000 or so clones; roughly 56% occur once, and the top ten carry roughly 3.5%. Source: CD4+ T cells sorted from blood, taken at week 24, from a patient treated with tofacitinib. These receptors all stem from a human donor with alopecia areata.

CDR3 loop: CASSLALQGTYEQYF. CDR3 nucleotides: TGTGCCAGCAGCTTAGCCCTTCAGGGTACCTACGAGCAGTACTTC. The rearrangement joins TRBV7-2 to TRBJ2-7, with D perhaps TRBD1 (5 bases). This CDR3 comprises 15 residues. The ends were cut back, 0 bases at V and 2 bases at J, with 11 bases in the middle. CDR1 SGHTA and CDR2 FQGNSA come from the germline V gene.

The rearrangement joins TRBV7-8 to TRBJ2-5; TRBD2 aligns across 10 bases. The CDR3 spans 14 residues. The germline V gene has CDR1 SGHVS and CDR2 FQNEAQ. With 8 bases clipped from V and 4 bases from J, the junction kept 7 bases outside the gene matches. Written as DNA, the CDR3 is TGTGCCAGCTCTAGCGGGGGATGGCGAGAGACCCAGTACTTC. This sequence encodes CASSSGGWRETQYF.

The rearrangement links TRBV28 to TRBJ2-7; 11 bases map to TRBD2. The junction had 6 bases not matched to a gene; V was cut back by 5 bases and J by 3 bases. Germline values: CDR1 MDHEN, CDR2 SYDVKM. This CDR3 comprises 15 residues. CDR3 in DNA: TGTGCCAGCAGTCTGACTAGCGGGGTCCTCTACGAGCAGTACTTC. Its translation is CASSLTSGVLYEQYF.

As regards this clone: One junction end disagrees with the germline gene, perhaps due to a read error. J is TRBJ2-2 and V is TRBV10-3; tentatively, D is TRBD1 (6 bases). From germline, CDR1 is ENHRY and CDR2 SYGVKD. This CDR3 comprises 15 residues. The CDR3 loop reads CASSYTTGNTGELFF. The CDR3 DNA sequence: TGTGCCAGCAGTTACACGACAGGGAACACCGGGGAGCTGTTTTTT.

V and J are TRBV2 and TRBJ2-3, with 11 bases matching TRBD2. The germline CDR1 and CDR2 sequences are SNHLY and FYNNEI. This CDR3 is built from 15 residues. The ends lost 5 bases at V and 3 bases at J; junction bases unmatched: 4. The CDR3 bases are TGTGCCAGCAGTCTCCTAGCGGGGGGAACAGATACGCAGTATTTT. Translating it yields CASSLLAGGTDTQYF.

The chain recombines TRBV29-1 with TRBJ1-2; D gene ambiguous. This CDR3 has 20 residues. Trimming removed 8 bases from V and 0 bases from J, with 34 bases in between. CDR1 and CDR2 (germline): SQVTM, ANQGSEA. CDR3 region: CSCPARQDRLSGKANYGYTF. Written as DNA, the CDR3 is TGCAGCTGCCCGGCGAGGCAGGATAGGCTAAGCGGAAAGGCTAACTATGGCTACACCTTC.

The chain has TRBV4-3 and TRBJ2-3; no clear D gene. The CDR3 runs 12 residues. Germline CDR1 is LGHNA and CDR2 is YSLEER. Trimming shortened V by 0 bases and J by 5 bases, and 3 bases separated the two germline ends. The DNA for the CDR3 is TGCGCCAGCAGCCAAGATCAAGATACGCAGTATTTT. Protein product: CASSQDQDTQYF.

The CDR3 DNA follows: TGTGCCAGCAGTAGGACAGGGACCTTGGGAGAGACCCAGTACTTC. This translates into CASSRTGTLGETQYF. This chain links TRBV6-5 with TRBJ2-5; 8 bases are a match to TRBD1. The CDR3 length is 15 residues. The V and J ends lost 5 bases and 4 bases, in that order; junction bases with no gene match: 9. The germline CDR1 and CDR2 sequences are MNHEY and SVGAGI.

This clone was seen more than once but under ten times. The chain employs TRBV5-5 and TRBJ1-1, with 9 bases aligning to TRBD1. This CDR3 region has 16 residues. In germline, CDR1 is SGHKS, CDR2 YYEKEE (reference sequence). V was clipped by 4 bases and J by 4 bases; unmatched bases: 11. The CDR3 sequence: CASSPGTGSARTEAFF. The CDR3, as DNA: TGTGCCAGCAGCCCTGGGACAGGGAGCGCTCGCACTGAAGCTTTCTTT.

This clone appeared a few times. An end of the junction differs from the germline gene, which may be a read error. The chain couples TRBV25-1 to TRBJ2-7; D is perhaps TRBD2 (7 bases). The CDR3 sequence is 10 residues long. CDR1 and CDR2 from the germline V gene are MGHDK and SYGVNS. CDR3 amino acids: CASRGGAGLF. In DNA form, the CDR3 reads TGTGCCAGCAGGGGGGGGGCCGGATTGTTC.

This sequence joins TRBV20-1 and TRBJ1-1; D ambiguous. Trimming left V 8 bases short and J 1 base short, with 8 bases between. The CDR3 contains 11 residues. The germline V gene encodes CDR1 DFQATT and CDR2 SNEGSKA (reference sequence). The CDR3 sequence: CSSWGNTEAFF. The CDR3 region has the DNA TGCAGTAGTTGGGGGAACACTGAAGCTTTCTTT.

This clone has a handful of counts. The chain combines TRBV10-3 with TRBJ1-1; D ambiguous. Germline V gene data show CDR1 as ENHRY and CDR2 as SYGVKD. The CDR3 has 13 residues. V lost 5 bases and J 0 bases, leaving 7 bases between the germline ends. The CDR3 protein is CAISPTMNTEAFF. Here the CDR3 DNA reads TGTGCCATCAGTCCCACCATGAACACTGAAGCTTTCTTT.

The rearrangement joins TRBV29-1 to TRBJ2-3; D remains ambiguous. Per germline, CDR1 SQVTM and CDR2 ANQGSEA. The CDR3 consists of 12 residues. The ends were cut back, 4 bases at V and 4 bases at J, with 9 bases in the middle. CDR3 sequence: CSVVVLADTQYF. As DNA, the CDR3 is TGCAGCGTTGTAGTGCTTGCAGATACGCAGTATTTT.

The V gene is TRBV15, the J gene TRBJ2-5; D gene ambiguous. The ends were cut back, 0 bases at V and 4 bases at J, with 12 bases in the middle. CDR1 and CDR2 (germline): LNHNV, YYDKDF (reference sequence). The CDR3 contains 15 residues. CDR3 sequence: CATSRDLVRTETQYF. Written as DNA, the CDR3 is TGTGCCACCAGCAGAGATTTGGTCAGAACAGAGACCCAGTACTTC.

In this sample, this clone turned up a few times. V usage is TRBV7-2 and J usage is TRBJ2-5, with D uncertain. Per the germline V gene, CDR1 is SGHTA and CDR2 is FQGNSA. The CDR3 has 12 residues. The V end was cut by 5 bases, the J end by 5 bases, with 9 bases between. CDR3 in DNA: TGTGCCAGCAGCATCACTGAGGAGACCCAGTACTTC. Amino acids: CASSITEETQYF. Complete variable domain (other parts from reference TRBV7-2 and TRBJ2-5): GAGVSQSPSNKVTEKGKDVELRCDPISGHTALYWYRQSLGQGLEFLIYFQGNSAPDKSGLPSDRFSAERTGGSVSTLTIQRTQQEDSAVYLCASSITEETQYFGPGTRLLVL.

The rearrangement uses TRBV29-1 and TRBJ1-1, with D unresolved. There are 14 residues in the CDR3. The V gene's germline CDR1 is SQVTM and CDR2 ANQGSEA. V was cut by 6 bases and J by 0 bases, with 14 bases left in between. CDR3 DNA: TGCAGCGTCCACCCCGGACTCCTGAACACTGAAGCTTTCTTT. Residues: CSVHPGLLNTEAFF.